This note documents a single TCR beta chain sequence. Its antigen is unknown. With V trimmed by 2 bases and J by 4 bases, 8 bases remained unmatched. This CDR3 is built from 17 residues. Germline CDR1 reads ENHRY; CDR2 reads SYGVKD. These data belong to a study of OX40 agonist ivuxolimab in advanced cancers. Study conclusions and caveats: At doses 0.1 to 3.0 mg/kg, CD4+ and CD8+ clones expanded. In general, CD8+ T cells held more expanded clones than CD4+ did, on average.

TCRdb's copy holds only in-frame clones and misses some; the assay was immunoSEQ multiplex PCR. The sample lists 50,000 to 65,000 clones; 65% to 90% were seen once. Sequencing used CD4+ or CD8+ T cells sorted from blood, obtained in a trial of the OX40 agonist ivuxolimab. The chain combines TRBV10-3 with TRBJ1-2, with TRBD1 matching over 12 bases. This TCR came from an adult with an advanced solid tumor such as melanoma, head and neck, liver or kidney cancer. The CDR3 loop is CAISEGTGGALSYGYTF. In nucleotides, the CDR3 is TGTGCCATCAGTGAGGGGACAGGGGGCGCATTGAGCTATGGCTACACCTTC.